The clone carrying this T cell receptor beta chain was recorded a few times. Antigen specificity is unknown. These data belong to a study of T cell responses to AZD1222 COVID-19 vaccine. The table came from immunoSEQ multiplex PCR; TCRdb's copy has only in-frame clones and leaves some out. The table records fewer than 200,000 clones, 90% of them present only once. Study-wide points: Following two doses of AZD1222, Spike-specific TCR breadth and depth rose. The donor group comprised mostly white British people and more females; the analysis possibly underestimated clonal diversity.

The CDR3 length is 17 residues. The germline V and J ends were trimmed by 5 bases and 2 bases, with 21 bases remaining between them. Germline CDR1 reads MNHEY; CDR2 reads SMNVEV (reference sequence). The chain carries TRBV27 and TRBJ1-2, with D unclear. This clonotype was obtained from an adult who received the MenACWY meningococcal vaccine as a control. The material was peripheral blood, obtained 28 days after the second dose of the MenACWY control vaccine. The CDR3 nucleotides read TGTGCCAGCAGTCCTAGGAAAAGGTCCTATTTCAACTATGGCTACACCTTC. It is translated as CASSPRKRSYFNYGYTF.